These 5 T cell receptor beta chains share one sample of origin, sequenced in a study of blood T cell repertoires in COVID-19. Clones were sequenced by immunoSEQ multiplex PCR, and TCRdb holds only the in-frame ones, with some missing. This table holds approximately 110,000 clones, about 83% found once. Sequences were obtained from peripheral blood. These receptor sequences come from a human donor in a cohort sampled during active COVID-19.

This clone is a singleton in its sample. The chain is built from TRBV5-1 and TRBJ2-5; 16 bases match TRBD2. The junction had 9 bases not matched to a gene; V was cut back by 2 bases and J by 2 bases. The length of the CDR3 is 19 residues. Germline V gives CDR1 SGHRS, CDR2 YFSETQ. CDR3 loop: CASSFIPGLAGGGQETQYF. As DNA, the CDR3 is TGCGCCAGCAGCTTTATACCGGGACTAGCGGGAGGGGGGCAAGAGACCCAGTACTTC.

This clone has just one count. The V gene is TRBV6-1, the J gene TRBJ1-5; TRBD1 aligns across 10 bases. The CDR3 totals 18 residues. With 4 bases clipped from V and 2 bases from J, the junction kept 11 bases outside the gene matches. Germline CDR1 reads MNHNS; CDR2 reads SASEGT. In DNA form, the CDR3 reads TGTGCCAGCAGTGCAACGGACAGGGGGTTGGTTGGCAATCAGCCCCAGCATTTT. This codes for CASSATDRGLVGNQPQHF.

This clone has only a few counts. The gene calls are TRBV10-1 and TRBJ1-6; no reliable D call. Trimming removed 2 bases from V and 14 bases from J, with 10 bases in between. CDR3 size: 12 residues. Germline CDR1 is WNHNN and CDR2 is SYGVQD (reference sequence). For the CDR3, the DNA is TGCGCCAGCAGTGAGGGCTCCTCGTCCCTCCACTTT. Translated, it gives CASSEGSSSLHF.

The V call is TRBV5-8, the J call TRBJ2-2; tentatively, D is TRBD1 (6 bases). This CDR3 contains 15 residues. Germline V CDR1 and CDR2: SGHTS, YDEGEE. Trimming removed 0 bases at V and 4 bases at J, with 10 bases between. This chain's CDR3 is CASSLGQGFTGELFF. The CDR3 region has the DNA TGTGCCAGCAGCTTGGGGCAGGGGTTCACCGGGGAGCTGTTTTTT. The entire variable domain, with the rest obtained from reference TRBV5-8 and TRBJ2-2, is as follows: EAGVTQSPTHLIKTRGQQATLRCSPISGHTSVYWYQQALGLGLQFLLWYDEGEERNRGNFPPRFSGRQFPNYSSELNVNALELEDSALYLCASSLGQGFTGELFFGEGSRLTVL.

This clone has just a few counts. The V gene is TRBV27, the J gene TRBJ2-7, with 10 bases aligning to TRBD1. Germline V gene data show CDR1 as MNHEY and CDR2 as SMNVEV (reference sequence). Unmatched junction bases numbered 10, after V lost 5 bases and J lost 3 bases. The CDR3 totals 16 residues. In nucleotides, the CDR3 is TGTGCCAGCAGTAGACAGGGGGCGAATAACTACTACGAGCAGTACTTC. Translation: CASSRQGANNYYEQYF.